The entry below gives a single TCR beta chain sequence along with its context. The protocol was immunoSEQ multiplex PCR, while the TCRdb copy is restricted to in-frame clones and leaves out a portion. The table records 35,000 to 55,000 clones, about 85% of them present only once. This record comes from a study of blood T cell repertoires in COVID-19. Sequencing was done on a sample of peripheral blood. The clonotype was recovered from a human donor in a cohort sampled during active COVID-19.

The CDR3 nucleotides are TGTGCCAGCAGCCAAGAAGGGATGGTGGCAGGACTTACTAACACCGGGGAGCTGTTTTTT. This codes for CASSQEGMVAGLTNTGELFF. The chain recombines TRBV3-1 (or the pseudogene TRBV3-2) with TRBJ2-2; the D gene is possibly TRBD2 (5 bases). The CDR3 is 20 residues long. Germline CDR1 LGHDT, CDR2 YNNKEL (reference sequence). V dropped 0 bases and J dropped 2 bases, with 22 bases sitting between them.